The entry below gives a single T cell receptor (beta chain) sequence along with its context. Its antigen is currently unknown. Time point: newly diagnosed, previously untreated cHL patient sample. Magnetic negative selection isolated CD8+ T cells from thawed PBMCs. CDR1 MNHEY and CDR2 SMNVEV come from the germline V gene (reference sequence). Germline trimming cut 5 bases from V and 6 bases from J; bases unmatched to any gene: 7. This CDR3 has 14 residues. The sample is drawn from a study of PD-1 blockade in classical Hodgkin lymphoma. General observations from the study: Reports described newly diagnosed patients as having lower baseline TCR diversity than healthy donors.

Libraries were prepared by immunoSEQ multiplex PCR; TCRdb keeps only in-frame clonotypes and omits some of them. The table includes just over 14,000 clones, approximately 91% detected once. Sequencing input: CD8+ T cells from blood. V is TRBV27 and J is TRBJ2-7, with 10 nucleotides matching TRBD2. The receptor was derived from a human donor with classical Hodgkin lymphoma. The CDR3 DNA follows: TGTGCCAGCAGTCCCCTAGCGGGAGTAGGCGAGCAGTACTTC. This sequence encodes CASSPLAGVGEQYF.